This T cell receptor (beta chain) was identified in a study of CD4 T cell repertoires in COVID-19. The assay was immunoSEQ multiplex PCR, and TCRdb's table has in-frame clones only and misses some. The sample has about 24,000 clones, nearly 95% seen once. The memory T cells were sequenced right after ex vivo isolation, without culture. Here the sequenced sample was circulating follicular helper CD4+ T cells (cTfh) from blood, taken before the COVID-19 pandemic. The sequence came from a human donor who had COVID-19.

DNA of the CDR3: TGCGCCAGCAGCTTGAGGGGACAGCACACAGATACGCAGTATTTT. Its translation is CASSLRGQHTDTQYF. The chain recombines TRBV5-1 with TRBJ2-3; 7 bases map to TRBD1. Germline CDR1 and CDR2: SGHRS and YFSETQ. Trimming at V came to 1 base and at J to 2 bases, leaving 4 bases not matched to a gene. The CDR3 covers 15 residues.